This T cell receptor (beta chain) was retrieved from a study of CD8 T cells in ankylosing spondylitis. Overall study results and limits: Characteristic, it appeared, of ankylosing spondylitis blood was a TCR beta motif of about eight highly homologous variants.

A remark on this clonotype: Its antigen is currently unknown.

A single record per CDR3 protein comes from TCRdb applying MiXCR to the 5' RACE reads. The table records approximately 250,000 distinct CDR3 sequences, 30% to 40% of them present only once. Germline V gene data show CDR1 as MNHEY and CDR2 as SVGAGI. The ends were cut back, 3 bases at V and 5 bases at J, with 11 bases in the middle. The CDR3 is 14 amino acids. Sequenced: blood, either unsorted or a sorted T cell fraction (not recorded which). The origin of this receptor is a male donor with ankylosing spondylitis or in good health (not recorded which). The V and J genes are TRBV6-5 and TRBJ2-4; either TRBD1 or TRBD2 may fit D (5 bases each). The CDR3 DNA reads TGTGCCAGCAGTTATGGGGGTACCCAAAACATTCAGTACTTC. It yields the protein CASSYGGTQNIQYF.